The clone carrying this T cell receptor (beta chain) was counted many times. The data originate from a study of spatial heterogeneity in lung cancer. Indicated time point: sample taken at primary tumor resection. Patients with untreated early-stage non-small cell lung cancer, numbering roughly 69, were the donors. Whole RNA, which was extracted from tumor, nontumor lung tissue or frozen PBMC, was sequenced without any cell sorting. The length of the CDR3 is 14 residues. Trimming took off 3 bases at V and 1 base at J, with 12 bases between the two ends. CDR1 DFQATT and CDR2 SNEGSKA come from the germline V gene (reference sequence). TCRdb called the 5' RACE reads again in MiXCR, with one record for every CDR3 protein. The table has tens of thousands of distinct CDR3 sequences, 5.5% to 7.5% seen once.

The specimen was PBMCs, collected at surgery. The receptor comes from a male donor with early-stage non-small cell lung cancer. The rearrangement links TRBV20-1 to TRBJ1-2; D is unclear. As DNA, the CDR3 is TGCAGTGCTAGCGGGTCAGCCAATAACTATGGCTACACCTTC. It codes for CSASGSANNYGYTF.